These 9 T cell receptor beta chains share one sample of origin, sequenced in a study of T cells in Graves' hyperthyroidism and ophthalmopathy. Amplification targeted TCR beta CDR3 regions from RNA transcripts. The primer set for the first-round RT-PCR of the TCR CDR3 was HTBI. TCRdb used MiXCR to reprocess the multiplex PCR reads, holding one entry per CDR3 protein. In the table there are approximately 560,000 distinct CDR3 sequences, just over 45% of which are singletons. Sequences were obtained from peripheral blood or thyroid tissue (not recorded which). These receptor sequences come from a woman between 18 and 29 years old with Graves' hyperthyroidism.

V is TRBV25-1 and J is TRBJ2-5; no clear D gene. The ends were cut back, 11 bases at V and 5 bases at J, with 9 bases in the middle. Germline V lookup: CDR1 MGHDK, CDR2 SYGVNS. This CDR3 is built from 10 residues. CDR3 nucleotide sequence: TGTGCCCGAGCAGTCGAGACCCAGTACTTC. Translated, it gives CARAVETQYF.

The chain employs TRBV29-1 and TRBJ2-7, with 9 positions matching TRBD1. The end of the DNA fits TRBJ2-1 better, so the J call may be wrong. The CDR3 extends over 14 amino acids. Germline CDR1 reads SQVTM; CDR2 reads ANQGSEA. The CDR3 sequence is CSVETGGTYNEQFF. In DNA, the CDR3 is TGCAGCGTTGAGACAGGGGGTACCTACAATGAGCAGTTCTTC.

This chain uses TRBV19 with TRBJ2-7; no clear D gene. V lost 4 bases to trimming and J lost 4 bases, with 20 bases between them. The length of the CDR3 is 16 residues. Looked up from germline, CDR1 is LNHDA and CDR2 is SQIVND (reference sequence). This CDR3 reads CASSTRTFPLGYEQYF. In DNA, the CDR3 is TGTGCCAGTAGTACCCGGACCTTTCCTCTGGGGTACGAGCAGTACTTC.

CDR3 amino acids: CASRAGTSYSPLHF. The DNA for the CDR3 is TGTGCCAGCAGGGCCGGGACATCGTATTCACCCCTCCACTTT. The chain is built from TRBV2 and TRBJ1-6; TRBD1 is a possible D gene (6 bases). With 6 bases removed from V and 8 bases from J, the gap between germline ends came to 14 bases. The germline V gene encodes CDR1 SNHLY and CDR2 FYNNEI. The CDR3 spans 14 residues. The whole variable domain, filled in from reference TRBV2 and TRBJ1-6, reads EPEVTQTPSHQVTQMGQEVILRCVPISNHLYFYWYRQILGQKVEFLVSFYNNEISEKSEIFDDQFSVERPDGSNFTLKIRSTKLEDSAMYFCASRAGTSYSPLHFGNGTRLTVT.

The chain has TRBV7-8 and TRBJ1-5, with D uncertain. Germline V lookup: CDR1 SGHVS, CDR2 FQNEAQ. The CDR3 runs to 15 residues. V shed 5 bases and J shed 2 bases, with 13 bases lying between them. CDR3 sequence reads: CASSQVRDRNQPQHF. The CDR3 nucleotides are TGTGCCAGCAGCCAAGTAAGGGATCGCAATCAGCCCCAGCATTTT.

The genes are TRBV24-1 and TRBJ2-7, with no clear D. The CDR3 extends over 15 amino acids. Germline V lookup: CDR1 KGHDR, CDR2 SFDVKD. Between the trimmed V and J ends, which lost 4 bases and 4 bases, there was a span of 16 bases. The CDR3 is CATSDPQSDVYEQYF. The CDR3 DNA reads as TGTGCCACCAGTGACCCTCAATCCGACGTTTACGAGCAGTACTTC.

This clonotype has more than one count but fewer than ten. In DNA form, the CDR3 reads TGCAGTGCTAGGAGATATACAGGGGGCGCGGGCAATCAGCCCCAGCATTTT. Its translation is CSARRYTGGAGNQPQHF. The V call is TRBV20-1, the J call TRBJ1-5; 9 nucleotides agree with TRBD1. This CDR3 is built from 17 residues. CDR1 is DFQATT and CDR2 is SNEGSKA in the germline V gene (reference sequence). V lost 3 bases, J lost 2 bases, and 11 bases stayed unmatched.

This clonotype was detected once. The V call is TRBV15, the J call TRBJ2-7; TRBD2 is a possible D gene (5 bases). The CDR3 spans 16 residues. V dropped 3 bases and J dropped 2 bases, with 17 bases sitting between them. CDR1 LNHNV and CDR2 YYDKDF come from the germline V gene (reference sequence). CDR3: CATSSSPGTSTYEQYF. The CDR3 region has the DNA TGTGCCACCAGCAGCTCTCCGGGAACCAGTACCTACGAGCAGTACTTC.

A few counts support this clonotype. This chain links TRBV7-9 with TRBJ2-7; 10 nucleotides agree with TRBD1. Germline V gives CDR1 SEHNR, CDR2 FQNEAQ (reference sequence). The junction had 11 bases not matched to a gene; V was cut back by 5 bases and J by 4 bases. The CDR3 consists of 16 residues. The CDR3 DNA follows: TGTGCCAGCAGCACCACTTCCGGGACAGGGGAGTACGAGCAGTACTTC. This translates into CASSTTSGTGEYEQYF.